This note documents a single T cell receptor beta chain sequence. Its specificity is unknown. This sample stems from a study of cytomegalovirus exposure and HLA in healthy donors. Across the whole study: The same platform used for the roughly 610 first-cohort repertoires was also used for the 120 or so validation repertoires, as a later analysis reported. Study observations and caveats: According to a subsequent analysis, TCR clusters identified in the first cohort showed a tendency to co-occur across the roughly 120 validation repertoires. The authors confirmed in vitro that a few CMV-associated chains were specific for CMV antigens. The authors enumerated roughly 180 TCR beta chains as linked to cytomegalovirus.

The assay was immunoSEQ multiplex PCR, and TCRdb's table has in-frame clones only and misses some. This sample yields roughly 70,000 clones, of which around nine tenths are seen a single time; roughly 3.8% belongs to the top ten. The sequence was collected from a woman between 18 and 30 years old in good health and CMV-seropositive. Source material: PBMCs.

CDR3 sequence reads: CASSYTSGGYNEQFF. CDR3 DNA sequence: TGTGCCAGCAGCTACACTAGCGGGGGATACAATGAGCAGTTCTTC. This sequence joins TRBV7-6 and TRBJ2-1; 11 bases are a match to TRBD2. The J segment lost 4 bases and the V segment lost 4 bases, leaving 3 bases of the junction unmatched. The CDR3 loop spans 15 amino acids. The germline V gene encodes CDR1 SGHVS and CDR2 FNYEAQ.